Listed below are T cell receptor beta chains from one sample, sequenced in a study of human T cells and chemical hapten exposure. TCRdb re-derived calls from the RACE reads in MiXCR, one entry per CDR3 protein. This repertoire shows some 81,000 distinct CDR3 sequences, under 9% found once; its top ten account for roughly 1.4%. The sequencing here drew on whole blood, taken in connection with sensitization to the hapten diphenylcyclopropenone (DPC). Every receptor here comes from a young woman with alopecia areata. Some clones in this sample may be carry-over from other donors' samples. Both conserved end residues are trimmed from each CDR3.

V gene: TRBV29-1
J gene: TRBJ2-3
CDR3 protein: SVGTGGTDTQY

V gene: TRBV29-1
J gene: TRBJ1-1
CDR3 protein: SVGADRHTEAF

V gene: TRBV7-9
J gene: TRBJ1-1
CDR3 protein: ASSFTMNTEAF

V gene: TRBV18
J gene: TRBJ1-4
CDR3 protein: ASSVQGASAQLF

V gene: TRBV7-9
J gene: TRBJ2-5
CDR3 protein: ASLSGQETQY

V gene: TRBV5-1
J gene: TRBJ2-3
CDR3 protein: ASTGGAWGDTQY

V gene: TRBV11-2
J gene: TRBJ1-1
CDR3 protein: ASSPRQIGDTEAF

V gene: TRBV7-2
J gene: TRBJ1-2
CDR3 protein: ASSLGVYGYT

V gene: TRBV7-9
J gene: TRBJ2-5
CDR3 protein: ASSSYGSQETQY

V gene: TRBV11-2
J gene: TRBJ1-1
CDR3 protein: ASSLAQGPEAF

V gene: TRBV9
J gene: TRBJ2-7
CDR3 protein: ASSPSGRPGHEQY

V gene: TRBV6-1
J gene: TRBJ1-5
CDR3 protein: ASSPTGVGNQPQH

V gene: TRBV5-1
J gene: TRBJ1-1
CDR3 protein: ASSPISTGAGTEAF

V gene: TRBV5-1
J gene: TRBJ2-7
CDR3 protein: ASSADSYEQY

V gene: TRBV20-1
J gene: TRBJ2-3
CDR3 protein: SAKWAGLDTQY

V gene: TRBV4-2
J gene: TRBJ2-3
CDR3 protein: ASSQVRGETDTQY

V gene: TRBV29-1
J gene: TRBJ2-7
CDR3 protein: SVGRTTYEQY

V gene: TRBV12-3/TRBV12-4
J gene: TRBJ1-4
CDR3 protein: ASSFSANEKLF

V gene: TRBV29-1
J gene: TRBJ1-1
CDR3 protein: SARQGLNTEAF

V gene: TRBV12-3/TRBV12-4
J gene: TRBJ2-3
CDR3 protein: ASTVLWPGADTQY

V gene: TRBV29-1
J gene: TRBJ1-1
CDR3 protein: SVTMGRTEAF

V gene: TRBV12-3/TRBV12-4
J gene: TRBJ2-7
CDR3 protein: ASSDYGLAGSYEQY

V gene: TRBV21-1
J gene: TRBJ2-5
CDR3 protein: ASSKYSSGGQETQY

V gene: TRBV29-1
J gene: TRBJ2-3
CDR3 protein: SVEGFEMSGVFTDTQY

V gene: TRBV28
J gene: TRBJ1-1
CDR3 protein: ASSVLTVNTEAF

V gene: TRBV6-5
J gene: TRBJ2-4
CDR3 protein: ASSPPNVRFQAKNIQY

V gene: TRBV27
J gene: TRBJ1-1
CDR3 protein: ASRPDRVGKAF

V gene: TRBV13
J gene: TRBJ1-1
CDR3 protein: ASISGQNTEAF

V gene: TRBV29-1
J gene: TRBJ1-1
CDR3 protein: SVISGNTEAF

V gene: TRBV29-1
J gene: TRBJ1-1
CDR3 protein: SAEGSQGFVEAF

V gene: TRBV12-3/TRBV12-4
J gene: TRBJ1-1
CDR3 protein: ASSSPTGMGTEAF

V gene: TRBV5-8
J gene: TRBJ2-3
CDR3 protein: ASSGTARVADTQY

V gene: TRBV14
J gene: TRBJ1-1
CDR3 protein: ASSQQGAGTEAF

V gene: TRBV10-3
J gene: TRBJ1-1
CDR3 protein: AISEGGGTEAF

V gene: TRBV27
J gene: TRBJ1-4
CDR3 protein: ASSSGQGKEKLF

V gene: TRBV12-3/TRBV12-4
J gene: TRBJ2-3
CDR3 protein: ASSSRETSTDTQY

V gene: TRBV29-1
J gene: TRBJ1-1
CDR3 protein: SAAQGYTEAF

V gene: TRBV7-9
J gene: TRBJ1-1
CDR3 protein: ASSLVWDRGTEAF

V gene: TRBV7-9
J gene: TRBJ1-1
CDR3 protein: ASSQRLYRQGHYWNTEAF

V gene: TRBV30
J gene: TRBJ1-5
CDR3 protein: AWARGPNQPQH

V gene: TRBV20-1
J gene: TRBJ2-1
CDR3 protein: SASASGFYNEQF

V gene: TRBV25-1
J gene: TRBJ1-1
CDR3 protein: ASSEYSNGGLGGEAF

V gene: TRBV6-5
J gene: TRBJ1-5
CDR3 protein: ASRRTGGGNQPQH

V gene: TRBV7-9
J gene: TRBJ2-7
CDR3 protein: ASSLTDYEQY

V gene: TRBV7-9
J gene: TRBJ2-5
CDR3 protein: ASSSPINFVTQY

V gene: TRBV25-1
J gene: TRBJ2-3
CDR3 protein: ASSESQGAHNTQY

V gene: TRBV5-1
J gene: TRBJ1-1
CDR3 protein: ASSPTPGVGNTEAF

V gene: TRBV20-1
J gene: TRBJ1-2
CDR3 protein: SAPSSLTQGNYGYT

V gene: TRBV29-1
J gene: TRBJ2-3
CDR3 protein: STPADNTDTQY

V gene: TRBV7-9
J gene: TRBJ2-7
CDR3 protein: ASSPGTRIYEQY

V gene: TRBV7-9
J gene: TRBJ2-7
CDR3 protein: ASSMMTTIPSGQY